This T cell receptor beta chain was identified in a study of T cell responses to AZD1222 COVID-19 vaccine. The germline gives CDR1 SGHRS, CDR2 YFSETQ. V lost 0 bases, J lost 9 bases, and 10 bases lay in between. The CDR3 consists of 13 residues. TCRdb keeps only in-frame clones here, not all; method: immunoSEQ multiplex PCR. This table holds approximately 150,000 clones, less than 95% found once. This clone was found once. The source was peripheral blood, collected on day 0 of AZD1222 vaccination. The rearrangement joins TRBV5-1 to TRBJ2-1; tentatively, D is TRBD1 or TRBD2 (5 bases each). The TCR was taken from an adult in good health. The CDR3 region is CASSLDRGAEQFF. In DNA, the CDR3 is TGCGCCAGCAGCTTGGATCGAGGGGCTGAGCAGTTCTTC.